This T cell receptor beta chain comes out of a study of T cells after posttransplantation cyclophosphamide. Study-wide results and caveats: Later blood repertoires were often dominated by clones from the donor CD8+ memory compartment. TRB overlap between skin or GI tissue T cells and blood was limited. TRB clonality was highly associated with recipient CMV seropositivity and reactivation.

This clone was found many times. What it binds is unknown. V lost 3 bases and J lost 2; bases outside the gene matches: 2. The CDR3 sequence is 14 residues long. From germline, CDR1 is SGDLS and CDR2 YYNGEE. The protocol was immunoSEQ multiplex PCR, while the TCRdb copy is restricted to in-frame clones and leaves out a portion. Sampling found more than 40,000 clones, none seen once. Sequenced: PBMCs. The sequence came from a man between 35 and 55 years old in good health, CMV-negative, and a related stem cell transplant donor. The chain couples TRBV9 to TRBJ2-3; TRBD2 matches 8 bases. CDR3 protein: CASSAGRATDTQYF. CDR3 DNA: TGTGCCAGCAGCGCCGGGAGGGCCACAGATACGCAGTATTTT. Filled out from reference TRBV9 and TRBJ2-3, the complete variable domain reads DSGVTQTPKHLITATGQRVTLRCSPRSGDLSVYWYQQSLDQGLQFLIQYYNGEERAKGNILERFSAQQFPDLHSELNLSSLELGDSALYFCASSAGRATDTQYFGPGTRLTVL.